The rows below give T cell receptor beta chains drawn from one sample of a study of blood T cell repertoires in COVID-19. Clones were sequenced by immunoSEQ multiplex PCR, and TCRdb holds only the in-frame ones, with some missing. The repertoire holds about 240,000 clones, roughly 80% seen once, with approximately 4.5% in the top ten. Sequencing input: peripheral blood. These receptors were obtained from a woman in her seventies with acute or convalescent COVID-19. CDR3s include the opening cysteine and the closing phenylalanine or tryptophan. Fields, in order: J gene, V gene, CDR3 protein.

j_gene: TRBJ1-1; v_gene: TRBV11-2; CDR3aa: CASSLGQGAIGGTEAFF
j_gene: TRBJ1-1; v_gene: TRBV3-1/TRBV3-2; CDR3aa: CASSQGRLENTEAFF
j_gene: TRBJ2-7; v_gene: TRBV3-1/TRBV3-2; CDR3aa: CASSQESGVGNEQYF
j_gene: TRBJ1-4; v_gene: TRBV5-1; CDR3aa: CASSLGTLELEKLFF
j_gene: TRBJ1-3; v_gene: TRBV18; CDR3aa: CASSPRPGDTIYF
j_gene: TRBJ2-5; v_gene: TRBV7-2; CDR3aa: CASSSGVQETQYF
j_gene: TRBJ1-5; v_gene: TRBV7-2; CDR3aa: CASSSQGGNQPRHF
j_gene: TRBJ1-2; v_gene: TRBV18; CDR3aa: CASSKYREEGYGYTF
j_gene: TRBJ1-2; v_gene: TRBV6-6; CDR3aa: CASSSRVQNYGYTF
j_gene: TRBJ2-2; v_gene: TRBV6-2/TRBV6-3; CDR3aa: CASSLRANTGELFF
j_gene: TRBJ2-5; v_gene: TRBV5-1; CDR3aa: CASSLVGGSQETQYF
j_gene: TRBJ1-2; v_gene: TRBV7-2; CDR3aa: CASSVAQGAGYGYTF
j_gene: TRBJ1-1; v_gene: TRBV28; CDR3aa: CASSSQQKNTEAFF
j_gene: TRBJ1-2; v_gene: TRBV18; CDR3aa: CASSPRSPQTNYGYTF
j_gene: TRBJ2-7; v_gene: TRBV2; CDR3aa: CASKALGAEAYEQYF
j_gene: TRBJ2-7; v_gene: TRBV10-3; CDR3aa: CAISESTGGEQYF
j_gene: TRBJ1-3; v_gene: TRBV5-4; CDR3aa: CASSLAGGSGNTIYF
j_gene: TRBJ1-6; v_gene: TRBV19; CDR3aa: CASSADRTPTPLHF
j_gene: TRBJ1-4; v_gene: TRBV5-4; CDR3aa: CASSPGTNVNEKLFF
j_gene: TRBJ1-2; v_gene: TRBV3-1/TRBV3-2; CDR3aa: CASTQGGYDYTF
j_gene: TRBJ2-5; v_gene: TRBV5-1; CDR3aa: CASSPGTSGLQETQYF
j_gene: TRBJ1-2; v_gene: TRBV7-2; CDR3aa: CASSPQGAYGYTF